One T cell receptor (beta chain) is described in this entry. What it binds is not known. The germline V gene encodes CDR1 SGHAT and CDR2 FQDESV (reference sequence). This CDR3 region has 14 residues. The V end lost 7 bases, the J end lost 1 base, and 13 bases lay between the germline ends. The data derive from a study of cytomegalovirus exposure and HLA in healthy donors. About the study: Out of about 179 million T cells, an earlier analysis found over 90 million unique TCR beta sequences in total.

General study findings and limits: The listing of 150 to 200 TCR beta chains classed them as cytomegalovirus-associated. One variant, a missense change in DCLRE1C, was linked in a later analysis to TCR beta V- and J-gene trimming.

The PCR ran on 60 Vbeta and 13 Jbeta primers. Libraries were prepared by immunoSEQ multiplex PCR; TCRdb keeps only in-frame clonotypes and omits some of them. With 150,000 or so clones in the sample, the ten largest clones hold about 1.6%. Specimen: PBMCs. V usage is TRBV11-1 and J usage is TRBJ1-1, with a weak D call TRBD1 (5 bases). The receptor was derived from a woman aged 45-60 years in good health and CMV-seronegative. The DNA for the CDR3 is TGTGCCAGCAAGAAACAGGACGGGAACACTGAAGCTTTCTTT. Translating gives CASKKQDGNTEAFF.